The present T cell receptor (beta chain) was sequenced within a study of OX40 agonist ivuxolimab in advanced cancers. Study-wide background: An agonistic human IgG2 monoclonal antibody against OX40 (CD134) was given. Two cutaneous melanoma patients and one hepatocellular carcinoma patient, three in all, had partial responses. Points from the study as a whole: Some of the nonresponding patients also showed low levels of normalized T-cell clonal expansion. Expanded clones tended on average to be more numerous among CD8+ T cells than CD4+.

The CDR3 has 14 amino acids. V lost 3 bases to trimming and J lost 3 bases; unmatched junction nucleotides: 4. The germline V gene encodes CDR1 SGDLS and CDR2 YYNGEE. Sequencing used immunoSEQ multiplex PCR; TCRdb keeps in-frame clones, though not all of them. The profile shows about 48,000 clones, about 93% of them singletons. In the case of this clone: The antigen remains undetermined.

The chain recombines TRBV9 with TRBJ1-2; 8 bases are a match to TRBD1. Material: CD4+ or CD8+ T cells sorted from blood, obtained in a trial of the OX40 agonist ivuxolimab. The receptor was isolated from an adult with an advanced solid tumor such as melanoma, head and neck, liver or kidney cancer. The CDR3 coding sequence is TGTGCCAGCAGCGCCGACAGGGGATACTATGGCTACACCTTC. Residues: CASSADRGYYGYTF.